The entry below describes one TCR beta chain. The sample comes from a study of blood T cell repertoires in COVID-19. For the study at large: Samples taken during acute and convalescent COVID-19 were collected in the United States, Italy and Spain. PBMCs, B-cell-depleted T cells, or T cells were the source of the cDNA or gDNA that made up the material.

Authors' processing steps: Quantification of nucleated cells was approximated via reference gene primer amplification. Measured with immunoSEQ multiplex PCR; TCRdb has only the in-frame clones, and not every one. The V and J calls and the clone size are those of that table, but D and trimming were determined from the DNA. Of approximately 210,000 clones in the sample, roughly 76% were seen once. V lost 7 bases, J lost 4 bases, and 11 bases stayed unmatched. Germline-derived CDR1 and CDR2 are SEHNR and FQNEAQ (reference sequence). The CDR3 covers 17 residues. The receptor's source is a human donor in a cohort sampled during active COVID-19. Sample: peripheral blood. V and J are TRBV7-9 and TRBJ2-2; 11 bases map to TRBD2. CDR3 residues: CASTRTSGRNRTGELFF. In DNA, the CDR3 is TGTGCCAGCACTAGGACTAGCGGGCGCAATCGCACCGGGGAGCTGTTTTTT.